This T cell receptor beta chain was identified in a study of spatial heterogeneity in lung cancer. Time point denoted: sample taken at primary tumor resection. The donor group consisted of roughly 76 patients who had untreated, early-stage non-small cell lung cancer. The sequenced material consisted of unsorted whole RNA from tumor, nontumor lung or frozen PBMC. Study-wide results and limits: It was found that expanded intratumoral alpha and beta TCR counts tracked tumor mutation counts.

CDR1 MNHEY and CDR2 SVGAGI come from the germline V gene. The length of the CDR3 is 14 residues. V lost 2 bases to trimming and J lost 5 bases; unmatched junction nucleotides: 5. TCR cDNA molecules were tagged individually, and each one carried a unique molecular identifier. Each CDR3 protein gets one entry after TCRdb re-called the 5' RACE reads with MiXCR. This sample has around 20,000 distinct CDR3 sequences, with about 7% found just once. This clonotype appeared a few times. Its antigen remains unidentified. The sample was lung tumor tissue, taken at surgery. The chain recombines TRBV6-5 with TRBJ2-5; TRBD2 matches at 7 bases. This clonotype was sampled from a female donor with early-stage non-small cell lung cancer. This chain's CDR3 is CASSYLRGVETQYF. CDR3 nucleotides: TGTGCCAGCAGTTACCTCCGGGGGGTTGAGACCCAGTACTTC.